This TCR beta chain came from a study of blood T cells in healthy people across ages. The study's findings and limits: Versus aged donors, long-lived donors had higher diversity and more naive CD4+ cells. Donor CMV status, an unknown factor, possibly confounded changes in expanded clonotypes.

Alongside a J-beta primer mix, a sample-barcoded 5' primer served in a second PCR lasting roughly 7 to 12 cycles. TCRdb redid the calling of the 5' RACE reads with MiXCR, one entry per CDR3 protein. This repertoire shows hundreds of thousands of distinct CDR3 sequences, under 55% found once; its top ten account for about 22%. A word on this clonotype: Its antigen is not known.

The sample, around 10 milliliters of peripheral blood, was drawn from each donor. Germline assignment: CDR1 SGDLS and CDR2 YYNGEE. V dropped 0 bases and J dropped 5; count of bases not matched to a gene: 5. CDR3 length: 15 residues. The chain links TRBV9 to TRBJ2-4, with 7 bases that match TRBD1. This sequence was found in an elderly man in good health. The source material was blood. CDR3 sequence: CASSVGTGRQNIQYF. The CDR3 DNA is TGTGCCAGCAGCGTAGGGACAGGTCGACAAAACATTCAGTACTTC.